Listed below are T cell receptor beta chains from one sample, sequenced in a study of blood T cells in healthy people across ages. TCRdb independently ran MiXCR on the 5' RACE reads; one entry per CDR3 protein. The sample holds roughly 730,000 distinct CDR3 sequences, just over 55% seen once. Sequencing was performed on blood. The receptors shown here come from a man aged 40-55 years in good health. Each CDR3 is given with its conserved first and last residue. A D gene is named only where the DNA matches it firmly. Clone size appears in some rows only: once, few, many, or a class for an expanded clone.

- TRBJ2-7 13 - TRBV7-2 CASRPGLRYEQYF TGTGCCAGCAGGCCGGGACTCCGTTACGAGCAGTACTTC
- TRBJ2-1 15 - TRBV7-2 CASSLESGANNEQFF TGTGCCAGCAGCTTAGAATCCGGGGCCAACAATGAGCAGTTCTTC
- TRBJ2-3 14 - TRBV29-1 CSVAGAGLTDTQYF TGCAGCGTTGCGGGGGCCGGATTAACAGATACGCAGTATTTT
- TRBJ1-1 13 - TRBV6-5 CASRPGTHTEAFF TGTGCCAGCCGCCCCGGGACCCACACTGAAGCTTTCTTT
few TRBJ2-5 15 TRBD1 TRBV4-1 CASSQGSGGQETQYF TGCGCCAGCAGCCAGGGATCAGGGGGCCAAGAGACCCAGTACTTC
few TRBJ1-2 14 - TRBV5-1 CASSSVQGGHGYTF TGCGCCAGCAGCTCCGTACAGGGTGGGCATGGCTACACCTTC
few TRBJ1-2 18 TRBD1 TRBV5-1 CASSLALTGSISLYGYTF TGCGCCAGCAGCTTGGCCCTGACAGGGTCGATATCCCTCTATGGCTACACCTTC
- TRBJ2-6 16 TRBD2 TRBV25-1 CASSISGGPGANVLTF TGTGCCAGCAGTATCAGCGGGGGTCCTGGGGCCAACGTCCTGACTTTC
- TRBJ1-5 14 - TRBV12-3/TRBV12-4 CASSLNRGNQPQHF TGTGCCAGCAGTTTAAACAGGGGCAATCAGCCCCAGCATTTT
few TRBJ1-1 15 TRBD1 TRBV9 CASSPQGAGNTEAFF TGTGCCAGCAGCCCACAGGGGGCAGGGAACACTGAAGCTTTCTTT
- TRBJ2-2 14 - TRBV29-1 CSVQSGDGTGELFF TGCAGCGTTCAATCAGGGGATGGCACCGGGGAGCTGTTTTTT
once TRBJ2-7 13 - TRBV29-1 CSVREQDAYEQYF TGCAGCGTTCGAGAGCAGGACGCCTACGAGCAGTACTTC
- TRBJ2-6 19 TRBD1 TRBV28 CASTYAVGTGGPGANVLTF TGTGCCAGCACCTATGCAGTGGGGACAGGGGGCCCTGGGGCCAACGTCCTGACTTTC
- TRBJ1-2 13 TRBD1 TRBV20-1 CSGEDRFIFGYTF TGCAGTGGGGAGGACAGGTTCATTTTTGGCTACACCTTC
- TRBJ2-6 13 - TRBV29-1 CSGAGTGANVLTF TGCAGCGGTGCTGGGACCGGGGCCAACGTCCTGACTTTC
- TRBJ2-7 16 - TRBV9 CASSVEDVGGSDEQYF TGTGCCAGCAGCGTAGAAGACGTCGGAGGTTCGGACGAGCAGTACTTC
- TRBJ2-2 17 - TRBV6-2/TRBV6-3 CASSKFPQDLDTGELFF TGTGCCAGCAGTAAGTTTCCACAGGACCTTGACACCGGGGAGCTGTTTTTT
- TRBJ2-3 14 - TRBV27 CASSLRGGTYTQYF TGTGCCAGCAGTTTACGAGGTGGCACCTATACGCAGTATTTT
- TRBJ1-2 13 TRBD1 TRBV20-1 CSAPTGTPYGYTF TGCAGTGCACCGACAGGGACCCCCTATGGCTACACCTTC
- TRBJ2-3 15 - TRBV3-1 CASSPDPGTPDTQYF TGTGCCAGCAGCCCTGACCCAGGGACCCCAGATACGCAGTATTTT